These 8 T cell receptor beta chains were all obtained from the same sample, sequenced in a study of T-cell memory formation after mild COVID-19. TCRdb called the 5' RACE reads again in MiXCR, with one record for every CDR3 protein. The table includes 200,000 to 300,000 distinct CDR3 sequences, approximately 15% detected once. Sequencing input: PBMCs or a T cell subset sorted from them (not recorded which). All receptors derive from a man younger than 35 who had mild COVID-19 (a few samples of this study predate the infection). Cell type and time point are not known.

The chain has TRBV10-2 and TRBJ2-2, with 16 bases aligning to TRBD2. V trimming: 8 bases; J trimming: 2 bases; junction bases outside the gene matches: 8. Germline CDR1 reads WSHSY; CDR2 reads SAAADI. The CDR3 is made up of 18 amino acids. CDR3 amino acids: CASPLGLAGGRNTGELFF. The CDR3 region has the DNA TGCGCCAGCCCTCTGGGACTAGCGGGGGGGCGAAACACCGGGGAGCTGTTTTTT.

This chain uses TRBV6-4 with TRBJ2-7, with 8 bases matching TRBD1. After removal of 11 bases from V and 0 bases from J, the junction contained 12 bases not matched to a gene. This CDR3 region has 15 residues. Germline V lookup: CDR1 MRHNA, CDR2 SNTAGT. The CDR3 sequence: CADRGQGSGSYEQYF. DNA of the CDR3: TGTGCCGACCGAGGACAGGGATCGGGCTCCTACGAGCAGTACTTC.

The V call is TRBV20-1, the J call TRBJ2-3; D is uncertain. This CDR3 is built from 11 residues. Per germline, CDR1 DFQATT and CDR2 SNEGSKA (reference sequence). The V gene lost 0 bases and the J gene lost 5 bases, with 3 bases spanning the gap. Here the CDR3 reads CSAREQDTQYF. CDR3 coding DNA: TGCAGTGCTAGAGAGCAAGATACGCAGTATTTT.

The rearrangement joins TRBV12-3 or TRBV12-4 to TRBJ1-5; D is undetermined. The CDR3 is 15 residues long. Deletions cut 3 bases from V and 5 bases from J, with 14 bases between. In nucleotides, the CDR3 is TGTGCCAGCAGTTTCTCCTCGGGGAGCCATCAGCCCCAGCATTTT. It codes for CASSFSSGSHQPQHF.

This clonotype came up a few times. The chain has TRBV7-8 and TRBJ2-7; 11 nucleotides match TRBD1. This CDR3 contains 16 residues. Germline CDR1 is SGHVS and CDR2 is FQNEAQ. J lost 6 bases, V lost 1 base, and 8 bases had no gene match. The CDR3 nucleotides read TGTGCCAGCAGCTTAGGGTGGGACAGGGGGAACGGCGAGCAGTACGTC. This codes for CASSLGWDRGNGEQYV.

V usage is TRBV10-2 and J usage is TRBJ1-1; D unresolved. The germline V and J ends were trimmed by 6 bases and 0 bases, with 8 bases remaining between them. From germline, CDR1 is WSHSY and CDR2 SAAADI. The length of the CDR3 is 13 residues. CDR3: CASRASMNTEAFF. The DNA for the CDR3 is TGCGCCAGCAGAGCTAGCATGAACACTGAAGCTTTCTTT.

This rearrangement joins TRBV4-2 to TRBJ2-5; TRBD2 matches at 11 bases. Germline V gene lookup returns CDR1 LGHNA and CDR2 YNFKEQ. This CDR3 is 15 amino acids long. V trimming: 5 bases; J trimming: 1 base; junction bases outside the gene matches: 3. Here the CDR3 reads CASSELAGAQETQYF. CDR3 nucleotide sequence: TGTGCCAGCAGCGAACTAGCGGGGGCCCAAGAGACCCAGTACTTC.

This clonotype was seen a handful of times. The chain uses TRBV4-3 and TRBJ2-1, with 8 bases matching TRBD1. Germline lookup yields CDR1 LGHNA and CDR2 YSLEER. The CDR3 covers 15 residues. The J segment lost 0 bases and the V segment lost 4 bases, leaving 2 bases of the junction unmatched. The CDR3 DNA sequence: TGCGCCAGCAGCCGTCAGGGGGCCTCCTACAATGAGCAGTTCTTC. Translated, it gives CASSRQGASYNEQFF.